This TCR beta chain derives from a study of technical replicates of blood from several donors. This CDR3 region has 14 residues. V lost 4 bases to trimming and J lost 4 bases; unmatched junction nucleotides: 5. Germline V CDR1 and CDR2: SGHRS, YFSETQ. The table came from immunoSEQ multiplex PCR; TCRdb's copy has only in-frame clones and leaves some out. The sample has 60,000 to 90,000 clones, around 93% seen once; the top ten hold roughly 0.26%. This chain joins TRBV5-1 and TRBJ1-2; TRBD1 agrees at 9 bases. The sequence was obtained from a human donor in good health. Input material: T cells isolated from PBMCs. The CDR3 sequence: CASSPGQGIYGYTF. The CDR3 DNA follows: TGCGCCAGCAGCCCGGGACAGGGAATCTATGGCTACACCTTC.